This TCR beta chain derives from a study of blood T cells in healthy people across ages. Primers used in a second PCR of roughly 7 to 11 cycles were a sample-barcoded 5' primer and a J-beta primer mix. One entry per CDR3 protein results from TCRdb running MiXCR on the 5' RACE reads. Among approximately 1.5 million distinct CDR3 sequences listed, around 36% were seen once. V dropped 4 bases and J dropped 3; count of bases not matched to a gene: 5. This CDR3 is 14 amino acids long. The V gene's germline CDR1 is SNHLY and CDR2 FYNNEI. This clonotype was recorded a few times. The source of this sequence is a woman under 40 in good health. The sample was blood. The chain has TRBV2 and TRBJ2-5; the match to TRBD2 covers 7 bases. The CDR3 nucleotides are TGTGCCAGCAGTGTGGGACTAATGAAAGAGACCCAGTACTTC. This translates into CASSVGLMKETQYF. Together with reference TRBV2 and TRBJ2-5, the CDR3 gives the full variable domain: EPEVTQTPSHQVTQMGQEVILRCVPISNHLYFYWYRQILGQKVEFLVSFYNNEISEKSEIFDDQFSVERPDGSNFTLKIRSTKLEDSAMYFCASSVGLMKETQYFGPGTRLLVL.